This TCR beta chain comes out of a study of response to subunit inactivated influenza vaccine. The table lists this clonotype with a few counts. As yet, its antigen is unknown. Germline CDR1 is DFQATT and CDR2 is SNEGSKA (reference sequence). V was pared by 3 bases and J by 7 bases, with 10 bases between. The CDR3 has 13 residues. The study's findings and limits: New T cells are recruited in small numbers by each seasonal influenza vaccination, according to the authors' suggestion.

TCRdb called the RT-PCR reads again in MiXCR, with one record for every CDR3 protein. The sample contains hundreds of thousands of distinct CDR3 sequences, about a sixth of which appear only once. The clonotype originates from a man aged 45-65 years who received an inactivated influenza vaccine. The material sequenced was PBMCs from blood, taken approximately 13 days after vaccination. The chain carries TRBV20-1 and TRBJ1-6; no clear D gene. CDR3 bases: TGCAGTGCTAGCCCGACGCCCAATTCACCCCTCCACTTT. Translated, it gives CSASPTPNSPLHF.